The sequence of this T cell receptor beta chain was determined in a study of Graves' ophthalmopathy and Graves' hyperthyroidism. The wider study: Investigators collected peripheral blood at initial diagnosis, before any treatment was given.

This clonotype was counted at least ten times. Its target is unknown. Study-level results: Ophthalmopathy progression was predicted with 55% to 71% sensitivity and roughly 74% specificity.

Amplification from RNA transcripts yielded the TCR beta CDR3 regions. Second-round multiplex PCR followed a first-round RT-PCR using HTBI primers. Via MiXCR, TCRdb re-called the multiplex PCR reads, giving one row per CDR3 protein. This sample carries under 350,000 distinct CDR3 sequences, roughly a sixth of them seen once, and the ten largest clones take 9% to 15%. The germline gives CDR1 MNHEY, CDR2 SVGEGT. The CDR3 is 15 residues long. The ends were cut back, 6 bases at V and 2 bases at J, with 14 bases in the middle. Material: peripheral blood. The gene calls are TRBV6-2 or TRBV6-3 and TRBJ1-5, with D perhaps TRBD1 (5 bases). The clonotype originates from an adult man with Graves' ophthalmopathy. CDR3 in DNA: TGTGCCAGCAGCGAAGGGACGTCCGGCAATCAGCCCCAGCATTTT. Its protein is CASSEGTSGNQPQHF.